Listed below are T cell receptor beta chains from one sample, sequenced in a study of blood T cell repertoires in COVID-19. TCRdb keeps only in-frame clones here, not all; method: immunoSEQ multiplex PCR. The table records fewer than 50,000 clones, just under 85% of them present only once. The specimen sequenced was peripheral blood. These receptors were collected from a man aged 50-60 years with active COVID-19. CDR3s include the opening cysteine and the closing phenylalanine or tryptophan. The D gene is left open where the match is weak. Clone size is stated in some rows and not others, as once, few, many or a class when expanded.

TRBJ1-1	.	TRBV12-3/TRBV12-4	.	TGTGCCAGCAGTTTCCCAGGGAACACTGAAGCTTTCTTT	CASSFPGNTEAFF
TRBJ2-5	.	TRBV3-1/TRBV3-2	.	TGTGCCAGCAGCCCCCGAGGGGGTAGGCGGGAAGAGACCCAGTACTTC	CASSPRGGRREETQYF
TRBJ2-1	.	TRBV10-1	TRBD2	TGCGCCAGCAGTGAGTCGTGGGGGGGCTCCTACAATGAGCAGTTCTTC	CASSESWGGSYNEQFF
TRBJ2-2	few	TRBV10-3	.	TGTGCCATCACCCGGACAGAGCCTTTGAACACCGGGGAGCTGTTTTTT	CAITRTEPLNTGELFF
TRBJ2-2	.	TRBV4-2	TRBD2	TGTGCCAGCAGCCGGACGAGGACTAGCGGGGGGGCCGGGGAGCTGTTTTTT	CASSRTRTSGGAGELFF
TRBJ2-7	.	TRBV5-1	.	TGCGCCAGCAGCTTGGCCGGGGAGCAGTACTTC	CASSLAGEQYF
TRBJ1-3	.	TRBV14	TRBD1	TGTGCCAGCAGCCTTTGGGACAGGGTACGGAATACTGGAAACACCATATATTTT	CASSLWDRVRNTGNTIYF
TRBJ2-7	.	TRBV7-9	.	TGTGCCAGCAGCTTAGACCAGGGAGAGCAGTACTTC	CASSLDQGEQYF
TRBJ2-7	.	TRBV28	.	TGTGCCAGCAGTTGGACACCCCACGAGCAGTACTTC	CASSWTPHEQYF
TRBJ1-1	.	TRBV6-4	TRBD1	TGTGCCAGCAGAGGGGACAGCATGAACACTGAAGCTTTCTTT	CASRGDSMNTEAFF
TRBJ2-3	.	TRBV7-2	TRBD1	TGTGCCAGCAGCAGAAGGGACAGGGAGGATACGCAGTATTTT	CASSRRDREDTQYF